This entry lists 32 T cell receptor beta chains sequenced from one sample in a study of blood T cell repertoires in COVID-19. This table comes from immunoSEQ multiplex PCR, and its TCRdb copy is limited to in-frame clones, with some not included. The sample consists of about 500,000 clones, approximately 89% of them appearing once. The sample taken for sequencing was peripheral blood. The receptor set was obtained from a man aged 18 to 29 with COVID-19, enrolled during active disease.

The chain has TRBV9 and TRBJ2-7, with D perhaps TRBD1 (6 bases). Germline V gene data show CDR1 as SGDLS and CDR2 as YYNGEE. The CDR3 consists of 15 residues. V was clipped by 4 bases and J by 2 bases, with 16 bases between them. This CDR3 reads CASSPLLTGAYEQYF. As DNA, the CDR3 is TGTGCCAGCAGCCCACTTTTGACAGGAGCCTACGAGCAGTACTTC.

This chain links TRBV19 with TRBJ1-2; D is possibly TRBD1 (5 bases). Trimming removed 5 bases at V and 2 bases at J, with 15 bases between. The germline V gene encodes CDR1 LNHDA and CDR2 SQIVND (reference sequence). This CDR3 is 15 amino acids long. CDR3 DNA: TGTGCCAGTAGTGCCCTGCGGGACGGCAACTATGGCTACACCTTC. Translation: CASSALRDGNYGYTF. The full variable domain, with the rest looked up from reference TRBV19 and TRBJ1-2, is DGGITQSPKYLFRKEGQNVTLSCEQNLNHDAMYWYRQDPGQGLRLIYYSQIVNDFQKGDIAEGYSVSREKKESFPLTVTSAQKNPTAFYLCASSALRDGNYGYTFGSGTRLTVV.

The chain combines TRBV7-2 with TRBJ1-2; tentatively, D is TRBD1 (6 bases). The CDR3 sequence is 17 residues long. CDR1 SGHTA and CDR2 FQGNSA come from the germline V gene. With 5 bases removed from V and 5 bases from J, the gap between germline ends came to 24 bases. In nucleotides, the CDR3 is TGTGCCAGCAGCACTCACCGGACAGCCGGTTACACTTATGGCTACACCTTC. It yields the protein CASSTHRTAGYTYGYTF.

The chain joins TRBV2 to TRBJ1-6, with 8 nucleotides matching TRBD1. CDR3 length: 15 amino acids. The germline V gene encodes CDR1 SNHLY and CDR2 FYNNEI. V was pared by 6 bases and J by 5 bases, with 6 bases of the junction left unmatched. The DNA of the CDR3 is TGTGCCAGCAGGGGCACGGGACAGGATAATTCACCCCTCCACTTT. This encodes CASRGTGQDNSPLHF. Combining the CDR3 with reference TRBV2 and TRBJ1-6 gives the whole variable domain EPEVTQTPSHQVTQMGQEVILRCVPISNHLYFYWYRQILGQKVEFLVSFYNNEISEKSEIFDDQFSVERPDGSNFTLKIRSTKLEDSAMYFCASRGTGQDNSPLHFGNGTRLTVT.

The chain carries TRBV9 and TRBJ2-7, with no clear D. Looked up from germline, CDR1 is SGDLS and CDR2 is YYNGEE. The V end was cut by 7 bases, the J end by 6 bases, with 17 bases between. The CDR3 extends over 13 amino acids. The CDR3 sequence is CASGPGSTVEQYF. DNA of the CDR3: TGTGCCAGCGGGCCAGGCTCAACAGTCGAGCAGTACTTC.

J is TRBJ1-5 and V is TRBV9, with TRBD1 identical over 8 bases. This CDR3 has 14 residues. Germline assignment: CDR1 SGDLS and CDR2 YYNGEE. V gave up 8 bases and J gave up 4 bases; unmatched junction bases: 8. In nucleotides, the CDR3 is TGTGCCAGTTTTTGGACAGGGAGGAATCAGCCCCAGCATTTT. Its protein is CASFWTGRNQPQHF.

The chain recombines TRBV27 with TRBJ1-1, with TRBD1 matching 11 bases. The CDR3 runs to 13 residues. Germline-derived CDR1 and CDR2 are MNHEY and SMNVEV (reference sequence). The V gene end was trimmed by 8 bases and the J gene end by 11 bases; junction bases not matched to a gene: 10. The CDR3, as DNA: TGTGCCAGCGCACCCGGGACAGGGGGTTTCGCTTTCTTT. Residues: CASAPGTGGFAFF.

This chain uses TRBV5-1 with TRBJ2-3, with a weak D call TRBD1 (6 bases). V was pared by 5 bases and J by 1 base, with 14 bases between. The germline CDR1 and CDR2 sequences are SGHRS and YFSETQ. CDR3 length: 15 amino acids. CDR3 sequence (DNA): TGCGCCAGCAGTCATACAGGGTGGGGCACAGATACGCAGTATTTT. It translates to CASSHTGWGTDTQYF. The full variable domain, in which reference TRBV5-1 and TRBJ2-3 provide the parts outside the CDR3, is KAGVTQTPRYLIKTRGQQVTLSCSPISGHRSVSWYQQTPGQGLQFLFEYFSETQRNKGNFPGRFSGRQFSNSRSEMNVSTLELGDSALYLCASSHTGWGTDTQYFGPGTRLTVL.

The rearrangement joins TRBV28 to TRBJ1-2, with D unresolved. Between the trimmed V and J ends, which lost 6 bases and 1 base, there was a span of 21 bases. CDR3 length: 17 amino acids. Germline CDR1 and CDR2: MDHEN and SYDVKM. The CDR3 coding sequence is TGTGCCAGCAGCTTGTCCGATGAATCGACATTTAACTATGGCTACACCTTC. It codes for CASSLSDESTFNYGYTF.

The V call is TRBV28, the J call TRBJ2-2; D unclear. The CDR3 sequence is 15 residues long. In germline, CDR1 is MDHEN, CDR2 SYDVKM. The V and J ends lost 3 bases and 2 bases respectively, with 10 bases between them. The CDR3 loop reads CASSFEDSNTGELFF. The DNA of the CDR3 is TGTGCCAGCAGTTTTGAGGATAGTAACACCGGGGAGCTGTTTTTT.

The chain links TRBV30 to TRBJ2-1; 11 nucleotides line up with TRBD2. V dropped 3 bases and J dropped 10; count of bases not matched to a gene: 20. Germline values: CDR1 GTSNPN, CDR2 SVGIG (reference sequence). There are 18 residues in the CDR3. The CDR3 here is CAWSALPFSSGRVPEQFF. The CDR3 nucleotides are TGTGCCTGGAGCGCTCTCCCCTTTAGTAGCGGGAGGGTCCCCGAGCAGTTCTTC.

The chain is built from TRBV14 and TRBJ2-2; D is possibly TRBD2 (7 bases). With 2 bases removed from V and 5 bases from J, the gap between germline ends came to 12 bases. CDR1 is SGHDN, CDR2 FVKESK, per germline. This CDR3 comprises 15 residues. CDR3 in DNA: TGTGCCAGCAGCCAAATACAGGGAGGGACCGGGGAGCTGTTTTTT. Residues: CASSQIQGGTGELFF.

CDR3 loop: CASSPYRGASSYEQYF. The DNA for the CDR3 is TGTGCCAGCAGCCCATATCGGGGGGCTAGCTCCTACGAGCAGTACTTC. The chain uses TRBV11-2 and TRBJ2-7, with D perhaps matching TRBD2 (7 bases). Deletions cut 5 bases from V and 0 bases from J, with 17 bases between. The CDR3 length is 16 residues. Germline V gene data show CDR1 as SGHAT and CDR2 as FQNNGV.

The chain employs TRBV5-1 and TRBJ1-2; tentatively, D is TRBD1 (5 bases). There are 14 residues in the CDR3. Deletions cut 4 bases from V and 6 bases from J, with 16 bases between. Per the germline V gene, CDR1 is SGHRS and CDR2 is YFSETQ. CDR3 nucleotides: TGCGCCAGCAGCATCTCGGGGGGGATCGATGGCTACACCTTC. Translated: CASSISGGIDGYTF. The full variable domain, rest sourced from reference TRBV5-1 and TRBJ1-2, is KAGVTQTPRYLIKTRGQQVTLSCSPISGHRSVSWYQQTPGQGLQFLFEYFSETQRNKGNFPGRFSGRQFSNSRSEMNVSTLELGDSALYLCASSISGGIDGYTFGSGTRLTVV.

The chain recombines TRBV7-2 with TRBJ2-2; 7 bases line up with TRBD2. Germline V gene data show CDR1 as SGHTA and CDR2 as FQGNSA. The V and J ends lost 1 base and 3 bases, in that order; junction bases with no gene match: 5. CDR3 length: 16 residues. The CDR3 here is CASSLGAGRDTGELFF. The CDR3 DNA sequence: TGTGCCAGCAGCTTAGGGGCAGGGAGGGACACCGGGGAGCTGTTTTTT. The complete variable domain, with remaining parts taken from reference TRBV7-2 and TRBJ2-2, reads GAGVSQSPSNKVTEKGKDVELRCDPISGHTALYWYRQSLGQGLEFLIYFQGNSAPDKSGLPSDRFSAERTGGSVSTLTIQRTQQEDSAVYLCASSLGAGRDTGELFFGEGSRLTVL.

The V call is TRBV4-1, the J call TRBJ1-2, with unresolved D. Trimming cost V 0 bases and J 8 bases, with 13 bases left between them. Looked up from germline, CDR1 is MGHRA and CDR2 is YSYEKL. The CDR3 length is 14 residues. CDR3: CASSQDRRGFGYTF. The CDR3 DNA is TGCGCCAGCAGCCAAGATAGGAGAGGTTTCGGCTACACCTTC.

The V gene is TRBV10-2, the J gene TRBJ2-2; D not certain. The germline gives CDR1 WSHSY, CDR2 SAAADI. The CDR3 spans 13 residues. The V and J ends lost 8 bases and 5 bases respectively, with 12 bases between them. Here the CDR3 reads CASVPTLTGELFF. The CDR3 coding sequence is TGCGCCAGCGTTCCTACTCTAACCGGGGAGCTGTTTTTT.

The V call is TRBV7-2, the J call TRBJ2-7; tentatively, D is TRBD2 (5 bases). This CDR3 is 14 amino acids long. In germline, CDR1 is SGHTA, CDR2 FQGNSA. Deletions cut 2 bases from V and 5 bases from J, with 13 bases between. The CDR3 DNA sequence: TGTGCCAGCAGCTTATTATCACTAGGTCACGAGCAGTACTTC. Translation: CASSLLSLGHEQYF.

This chain uses TRBV19 with TRBJ1-2; D not resolved. In germline, CDR1 is LNHDA, CDR2 SQIVND (reference sequence). Trimming cost V 0 bases and J 2 bases, with 7 bases left between them. The CDR3 spans 14 residues. CDR3 sequence (DNA): TGTGCCAGTAGTATAGACGGGGTCAACTATGGCTACACCTTC. Translation: CASSIDGVNYGYTF.

The V call is TRBV10-1, the J call TRBJ2-7; D possibly corresponds to TRBD1 (5 bases). Trimming took off 2 bases at V and 3 bases at J, with 14 bases between the two ends. The germline V gene has CDR1 WNHNN and CDR2 SYGVQD (reference sequence). This CDR3 comprises 15 residues. The CDR3 DNA reads TGCGCCAGCAGTGAGAAGGACGTAGGGGACTACGAGCAGTACTTC. Encoded protein: CASSEKDVGDYEQYF.

V usage is TRBV3-1 (or the pseudogene TRBV3-2) and J usage is TRBJ1-2; 9 nucleotides agree with TRBD1. Looked up from germline, CDR1 is LGHDT and CDR2 is YNNKEL (reference sequence). V was clipped by 6 bases and J by 6 bases; unmatched bases: 8. The length of the CDR3 is 14 residues. The CDR3 loop reads CASSRLGQGDGYTF. In DNA form, the CDR3 reads TGTGCCAGCAGTCGACTGGGACAGGGTGATGGCTACACCTTC.

The CDR3 sequence is CASSLIIGGSGADTQYF. Written as DNA, the CDR3 is TGTGCCAGCAGCTTAATTATCGGCGGGAGCGGAGCAGATACGCAGTATTTT. The rearrangement joins TRBV11-3 to TRBJ2-3, with 7 nucleotides matching TRBD2. V was clipped by 2 bases and J by 4 bases; unmatched bases: 12. The CDR3 extends over 17 amino acids. Germline V gene sequence: CDR1 SGHNT, CDR2 YENEEA. Combining the CDR3 with reference TRBV11-3 and TRBJ2-3 gives the whole variable domain EAGVVQSPRYKIIEKKQPVAFWCNPISGHNTLYWYLQNLGQGPELLIRYENEEAVDDSQLPKDRFSAERLKGVDSTLKIQPAELGDSAVYLCASSLIIGGSGADTQYFGPGTRLTVL.

A single count supports this clone. The chain couples TRBV7-9 to TRBJ1-2; TRBD1 matches 7 bases. The V and J ends lost 5 bases and 1 base, in that order; junction bases with no gene match: 7. CDR3 size: 15 residues. Germline CDR1 reads SEHNR; CDR2 reads FQNEAQ (reference sequence). DNA for the CDR3: TGTGCCAGCAGCCCACAGGGGACCCTTAACTATGGCTACACCTTC. Its protein is CASSPQGTLNYGYTF.

The rearrangement links TRBV11-2 to TRBJ2-7; D not resolved. Germline V gives CDR1 SGHAT, CDR2 FQNNGV. The ends were cut back, 3 bases at V and 3 bases at J, with 6 bases in the middle. The CDR3 sequence is 12 residues long. The CDR3 region has the DNA TGTGCCAGCAGCTTTGGGCTCTACGAGCAGTACTTC. This translates into CASSFGLYEQYF.

This clone was recorded only once. The chain recombines TRBV6-5 with TRBJ1-2; perhaps TRBD1 as D (5 bases). Germline V gene sequence: CDR1 MNHEY, CDR2 SVGAGI. Trimming took 5 bases from V and 4 from J, leaving 8 bases between them. The CDR3 has 12 amino acids. The CDR3 nucleotides read TGTGCCAGCAGTCCGGGGGTCTATGGCTACACCTTC. This gives the protein CASSPGVYGYTF.

This clone occurred a few times. The rearrangement uses TRBV4-1 and TRBJ1-2; D possibly corresponds to TRBD1 (5 bases). V was pared by 4 bases and J by 4 bases, with 13 bases between. CDR1 MGHRA and CDR2 YSYEKL come from the germline V gene. The CDR3 totals 14 residues. The CDR3 nucleotides read TGCGCCAGCAGCCGAGGAACACAGGTCTATGGCTACACCTTC. Its protein product is CASSRGTQVYGYTF.

The chain is built from TRBV25-1 and TRBJ2-7; 9 nucleotides line up with TRBD1. Trimming at V came to 8 bases and at J to 2 bases, leaving 4 bases not matched to a gene. CDR1 and CDR2 from the germline V gene are MGHDK and SYGVNS. This CDR3 has 13 amino acids. This chain's CDR3 is CASSRDRAYEQYF. For the CDR3, the DNA is TGTGCCAGCTCTCGGGACAGGGCCTACGAGCAGTACTTC.

This chain joins TRBV29-1 and TRBJ2-4; tentatively, D is TRBD2 (5 bases). Trimming cost V 4 bases and J 0 bases, with 10 bases left between them. The V gene's germline CDR1 is SQVTM and CDR2 ANQGSEA. This CDR3 spans 14 amino acids. The CDR3 spells CSVVGVLAKNIQYF. In DNA form, the CDR3 reads TGCAGCGTTGTGGGAGTGCTAGCCAAAAACATTCAGTACTTC.

The V gene is TRBV4-1, the J gene TRBJ2-3; TRBD2 matches at 9 bases. Germline V gene lookup returns CDR1 MGHRA and CDR2 YSYEKL. V lost 1 base and J lost 3; bases outside the gene matches: 14. CDR3 size: 19 residues. CDR3 protein: CASSQVMGLAGIGTDTQYF. In DNA, the CDR3 is TGCGCCAGCAGCCAAGTGATGGGGCTAGCGGGAATCGGGACAGATACGCAGTATTTT.

The CDR3 is CASSAQTGLNTEAFF. For the CDR3, the DNA is TGTGCCAGCAGCGCACAGACAGGCCTGAACACTGAAGCTTTCTTT. The gene calls are TRBV7-8 and TRBJ1-1; TRBD1 is a possible D gene (6 bases). Trimming took 5 bases from V and 0 from J, leaving 13 bases between them. The germline gives CDR1 SGHVS, CDR2 FQNEAQ. This CDR3 is built from 15 residues.

The J gene is TRBJ1-2, the V gene TRBV19; TRBD1 matches at 7 bases. J was trimmed by 6 bases and V by 8 bases; bases with no gene match: 9. There are 13 residues in the CDR3. In germline, CDR1 is LNHDA, CDR2 SQIVND (reference sequence). The CDR3, as DNA: TGTGCCAGTGCACAGACAGGGAAGAATGGCTACACCTTC. Translation gives CASAQTGKNGYTF.

The chain combines TRBV2 with TRBJ2-3; 14 bases are shared with TRBD2. CDR3 size: 16 residues. The V gene end was trimmed by 5 bases and the J gene end by 6 bases; junction bases not matched to a gene: 7. Germline CDR1 and CDR2: SNHLY and FYNNEI. The CDR3 here is CASSPWTSGGSDTQYF. Here the CDR3 DNA reads TGTGCCAGCAGTCCCTGGACTAGCGGGGGGTCCGATACGCAGTATTTT.